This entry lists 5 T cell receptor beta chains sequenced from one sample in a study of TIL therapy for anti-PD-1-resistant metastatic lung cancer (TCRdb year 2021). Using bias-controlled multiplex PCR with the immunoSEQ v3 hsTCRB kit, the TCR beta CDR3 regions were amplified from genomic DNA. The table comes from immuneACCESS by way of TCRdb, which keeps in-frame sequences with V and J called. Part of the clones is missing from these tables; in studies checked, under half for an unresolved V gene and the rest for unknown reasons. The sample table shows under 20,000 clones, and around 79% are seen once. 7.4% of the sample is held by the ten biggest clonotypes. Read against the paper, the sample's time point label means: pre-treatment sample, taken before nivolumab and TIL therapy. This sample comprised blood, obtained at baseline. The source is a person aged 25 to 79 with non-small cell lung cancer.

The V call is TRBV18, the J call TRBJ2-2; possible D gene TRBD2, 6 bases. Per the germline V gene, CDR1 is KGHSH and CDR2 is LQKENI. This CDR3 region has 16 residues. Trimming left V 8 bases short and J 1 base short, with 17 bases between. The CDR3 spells CASAELASMNTGELFF. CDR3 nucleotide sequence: TGTGCCAGCGCGGAGCTAGCGAGTATGAACACCGGGGAGCTGTTTTTT.

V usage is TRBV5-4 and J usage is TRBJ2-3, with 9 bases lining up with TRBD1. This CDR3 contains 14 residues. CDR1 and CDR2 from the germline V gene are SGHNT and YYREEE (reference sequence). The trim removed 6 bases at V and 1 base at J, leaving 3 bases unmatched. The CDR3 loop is CASTTGGGTDTQYF. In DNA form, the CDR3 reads TGTGCCAGCACCACAGGGGGCGGCACAGATACGCAGTATTTT.

The CDR3 loop is CAWSVSEHQPQHF. For the CDR3, the DNA is TGTGCCTGGAGTGTTAGCGAGCATCAGCCCCAGCATTTT. The genes are TRBV30 and TRBJ1-5; D not resolved. CDR3 length: 13 amino acids. V was pared by 0 bases and J by 5 bases, with 8 bases between. Looked up from germline, CDR1 is GTSNPN and CDR2 is SVGIG (reference sequence). Combining the CDR3 with reference TRBV30 and TRBJ1-5 gives the whole variable domain SQTIHQWPATLVQPVGSPLSLECTVEGTSNPNLYWYRQAAGRGLQLLFYSVGIGQISSEVPQNLSASRPQDRQFILSSKKLLLSDSGFYLCAWSVSEHQPQHFGDGTRLSIL.

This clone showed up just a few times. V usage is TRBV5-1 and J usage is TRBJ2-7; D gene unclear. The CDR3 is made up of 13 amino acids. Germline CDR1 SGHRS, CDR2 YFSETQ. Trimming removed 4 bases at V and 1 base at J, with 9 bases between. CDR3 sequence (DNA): TGCGCCAGCAGCAATGGGTTTTCCTACGAGCAGTACTTC. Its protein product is CASSNGFSYEQYF.

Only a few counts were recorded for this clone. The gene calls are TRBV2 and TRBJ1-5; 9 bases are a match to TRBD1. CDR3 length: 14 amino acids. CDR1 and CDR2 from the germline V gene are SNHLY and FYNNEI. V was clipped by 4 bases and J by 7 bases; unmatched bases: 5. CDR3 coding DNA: TGTGCCAGCAGTGCTGGGACAGGGAGGCAGCCCCAGCATTTT. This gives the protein CASSAGTGRQPQHF.